The 10 T cell receptor beta chains presented below share a single source sample, sequenced in a study of cytomegalovirus exposure and HLA in healthy donors. Assay used: immunoSEQ multiplex PCR; TCRdb lists only in-frame clones, some missing. The sample shows tens of thousands of clones, 88% of them seen only once. The specimen sequenced was PBMCs. These receptors were collected from a woman aged 25 to 39 in good health and CMV-seronegative.

This clone has just a few counts. The chain joins TRBV9 to TRBJ2-5, with 9 bases identical to TRBD1. The CDR3 is 17 amino acids. The V gene's germline CDR1 is SGDLS and CDR2 YYNGEE. The V and J ends lost 0 bases and 4 bases, in that order; junction bases with no gene match: 10. Here the CDR3 DNA reads TGTGCCAGCAGCGTAGCTGGGACAGGGAAGAGCGGAGAGACCCAGTACTTC. It yields the protein CASSVAGTGKSGETQYF.

In its sample, this clone was seen once. The chain has TRBV19 and TRBJ1-1; D uncertain. Germline loops: CDR1 LNHDA, CDR2 SQIVND (reference sequence). The germline V and J ends were trimmed by 4 bases and 4 bases, with 10 bases remaining between them. The length of the CDR3 is 13 residues. For the CDR3, the DNA is TGTGCCAGTAGTAGGGGTCGGGGCACTGAAGCTTTCTTT. Translated: CASSRGRGTEAFF.

The count of this clone is one. This chain uses TRBV27 with TRBJ2-2, with 10 nucleotides matching TRBD2. V lost 6 bases and J lost 1; bases outside the gene matches: 5. The CDR3 consists of 16 residues. Germline V CDR1 and CDR2: MNHEY, SMNVEV (reference sequence). In DNA, the CDR3 is TGTGCCAGCAGACCATTAGCGGGAGGGAACACCGGGGAGCTGTTTTTT. Its protein is CASRPLAGGNTGELFF.

V usage is TRBV4-3 and J usage is TRBJ1-1, with D tentatively TRBD1 (6 bases). V was cut by 1 base and J by 1 base, with 16 bases left in between. Germline CDR1 is LGHNA and CDR2 is YSLEER. CDR3 length: 17 amino acids. CDR3 loop: CASSQVPRGTRNTEAFF. The CDR3 nucleotides read TGCGCCAGCAGCCAAGTCCCTAGGGGGACCCGGAACACTGAAGCTTTCTTT.

This clone has just one count. This same CDR3 is encoded by further DNA sequences in the sample. The V and J genes are TRBV2 and TRBJ1-5, with a tentative D call TRBD1 (6 bases). The CDR3 extends over 15 amino acids. Germline V CDR1 and CDR2: SNHLY, FYNNEI. V was shortened by 6 bases and J by 0 bases, with 12 bases between the two germline ends. CDR3 region: CASRTGINSNQPQHF. CDR3 bases: TGTGCCAGCAGGACAGGAATCAATAGCAATCAGCCCCAGCATTTT.

This chain joins TRBV5-1 and TRBJ2-7; D is ambiguous. Germline V gene lookup returns CDR1 SGHRS and CDR2 YFSETQ. This CDR3 contains 13 residues. The ends were cut back, 0 bases at V and 4 bases at J, with 8 bases in the middle. CDR3 coding DNA: TGCGCCAGCAGCTTGGGCACACTATACGAGCAGTACTTC. It yields the protein CASSLGTLYEQYF.

V is TRBV4-3 and J is TRBJ2-3; 10 nucleotides align to TRBD2. Germline V CDR1 and CDR2: LGHNA, YSLEER. V lost 0 bases to trimming and J lost 4 bases; unmatched junction nucleotides: 4. The CDR3 covers 16 residues. The CDR3 nucleotides are TGCGCCAGCAGCCAAGATCTAGCGGGAGCCTCAGATACGCAGTATTTT. Its translation is CASSQDLAGASDTQYF.

The chain joins TRBV10-3 to TRBJ2-7; TRBD2 matches at 8 bases. With V trimmed by 2 bases and J by 2 bases, 2 bases remained unmatched. CDR3 length equals 14 residues. Germline V gene data show CDR1 as ENHRY and CDR2 as SYGVKD. CDR3 in amino acids: CAISEASGPYEQYF. CDR3 DNA: TGTGCCATCAGTGAGGCTAGCGGGCCCTACGAGCAGTACTTC.

The chain uses TRBV27 and TRBJ2-4; 10 positions match TRBD2. The CDR3 is made up of 17 amino acids. Germline V CDR1 and CDR2: MNHEY, SMNVEV (reference sequence). V shed 1 base, J shed 2 bases, and the junction held 5 bases outside the gene matches. The CDR3 spells CASSLFSSGRTKNIQYF. DNA of the CDR3: TGTGCCAGCAGTTTATTCTCTAGCGGGAGAACCAAAAACATTCAGTACTTC.

The CDR3 DNA sequence: TGTGCCAGCAGCGTCGGGGAAGGGGAGCAGTACTTC. Translated: CASSVGEGEQYF. The chain couples TRBV9 to TRBJ2-7; maybe TRBD2 (5 bases). With 2 bases removed from V and 7 bases from J, the gap between germline ends came to 10 bases. The CDR3 is made up of 12 amino acids. Germline V gives CDR1 SGDLS, CDR2 YYNGEE.